This T cell receptor beta chain emerged from a study of technical replicates of blood from a few donors. The germline V gene encodes CDR1 WNHNN and CDR2 SYGVQD (reference sequence). The V end lost 6 bases, the J end lost 4 bases, and 16 bases lay between the germline ends. The CDR3 contains 16 residues. The assay was immunoSEQ multiplex PCR, and TCRdb's table has in-frame clones only and misses some. The table has 70,000 to 85,000 clones, about 97% seen once. V is TRBV10-1 and J is TRBJ1-6, with TRBD1 as a possible D gene (6 bases). The specimen sequenced was T cells isolated from PBMCs. The sequence came from a human donor in good health. Here the CDR3 reads CASSARQVEYNSPLHF. CDR3 nucleotide sequence: TGCGCCAGCAGCGCCAGACAGGTCGAGTATAATTCACCCCTCCACTTT.